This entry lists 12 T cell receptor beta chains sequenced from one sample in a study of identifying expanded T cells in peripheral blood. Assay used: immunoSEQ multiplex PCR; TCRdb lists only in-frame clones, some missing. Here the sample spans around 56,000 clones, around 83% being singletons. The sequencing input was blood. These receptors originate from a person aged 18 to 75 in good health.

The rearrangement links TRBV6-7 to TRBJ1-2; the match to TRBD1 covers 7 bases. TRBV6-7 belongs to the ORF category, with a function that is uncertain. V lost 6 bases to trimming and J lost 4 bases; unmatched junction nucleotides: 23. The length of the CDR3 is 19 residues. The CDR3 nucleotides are TGTGCCAGCAGACGACAGGGAGTGGAGGTAAGCCCTACGGTCTATGGCTACACCTTC. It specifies CASRRQGVEVSPTVYGYTF.

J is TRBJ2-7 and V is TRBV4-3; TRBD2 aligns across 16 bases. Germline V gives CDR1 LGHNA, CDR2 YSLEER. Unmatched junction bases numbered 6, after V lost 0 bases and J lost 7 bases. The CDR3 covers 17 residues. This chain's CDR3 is CASSQDWRGLAGGEQYF. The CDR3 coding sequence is TGCGCCAGCAGCCAAGATTGGCGGGGACTAGCGGGAGGGGAGCAGTACTTC.

The CDR3 DNA sequence: TGTGCCAGCAGCTTAATCGCTCAATCCGGGGAGCTGTTTTTT. Protein product: CASSLIAQSGELFF. The chain couples TRBV11-2 to TRBJ2-2; no firm D call. The CDR3 is 14 residues long. V lost 2 bases to trimming and J lost 6 bases, with 10 bases between them. Germline V gene lookup returns CDR1 SGHAT and CDR2 FQNNGV.

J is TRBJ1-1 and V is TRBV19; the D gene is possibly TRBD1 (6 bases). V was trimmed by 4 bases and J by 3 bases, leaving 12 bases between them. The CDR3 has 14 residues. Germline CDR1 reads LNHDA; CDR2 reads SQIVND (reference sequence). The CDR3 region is CASSKQGLYTEAFF. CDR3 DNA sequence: TGTGCCAGTAGTAAACAGGGATTGTACACTGAAGCTTTCTTT. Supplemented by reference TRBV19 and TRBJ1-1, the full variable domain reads DGGITQSPKYLFRKEGQNVTLSCEQNLNHDAMYWYRQDPGQGLRLIYYSQIVNDFQKGDIAEGYSVSREKKESFPLTVTSAQKNPTAFYLCASSKQGLYTEAFFGQGTRLTVV.

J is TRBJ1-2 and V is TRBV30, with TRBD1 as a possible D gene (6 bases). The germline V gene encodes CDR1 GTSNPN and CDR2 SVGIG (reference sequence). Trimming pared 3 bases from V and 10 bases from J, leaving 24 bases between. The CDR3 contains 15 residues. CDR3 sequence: CAWRPRAGRGTYYTF. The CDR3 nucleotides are TGTGCCTGGAGACCTAGGGCCGGAAGGGGGACCTACTACACCTTC.

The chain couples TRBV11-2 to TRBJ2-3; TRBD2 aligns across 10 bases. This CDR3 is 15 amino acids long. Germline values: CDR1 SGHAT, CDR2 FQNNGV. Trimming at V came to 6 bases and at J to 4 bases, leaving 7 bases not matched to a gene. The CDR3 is CASSHKRGGSDTQYF. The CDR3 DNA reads TGTGCCAGCAGTCATAAGCGGGGGGGCTCAGATACGCAGTATTTT.

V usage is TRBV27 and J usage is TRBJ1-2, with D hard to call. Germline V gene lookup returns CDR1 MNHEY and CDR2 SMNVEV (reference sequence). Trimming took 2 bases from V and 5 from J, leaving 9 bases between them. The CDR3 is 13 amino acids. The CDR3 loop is CASSLVSGYGYTF. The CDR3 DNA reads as TGTGCCAGCAGTTTAGTTTCCGGTTATGGCTACACCTTC.

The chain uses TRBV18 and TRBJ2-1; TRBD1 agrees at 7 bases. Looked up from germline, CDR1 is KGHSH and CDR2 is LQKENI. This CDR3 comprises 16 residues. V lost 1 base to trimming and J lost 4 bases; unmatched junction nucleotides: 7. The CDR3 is CASSPRVTGEYNEQFF. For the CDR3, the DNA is TGTGCCAGCTCACCACGCGTTACAGGGGAGTACAATGAGCAGTTCTTC. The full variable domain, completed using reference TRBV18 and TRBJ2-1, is NAGVMQNPRHLVRRRGQEARLRCSPMKGHSHVYWYRQLPEEGLKFMVYLQKENIIDESGMPKERFSAEFPKEGPSILRIQQVVRGDSAAYFCASSPRVTGEYNEQFFGPGTRLTVL.

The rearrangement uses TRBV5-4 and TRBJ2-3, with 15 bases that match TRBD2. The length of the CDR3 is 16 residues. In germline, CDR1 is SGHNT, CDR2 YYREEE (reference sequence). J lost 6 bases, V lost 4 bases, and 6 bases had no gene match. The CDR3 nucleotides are TGTGCCAGCAGCCAGGGACTAGCGGGGGGTGGGGATACGCAGTATTTT. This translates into CASSQGLAGGGDTQYF.

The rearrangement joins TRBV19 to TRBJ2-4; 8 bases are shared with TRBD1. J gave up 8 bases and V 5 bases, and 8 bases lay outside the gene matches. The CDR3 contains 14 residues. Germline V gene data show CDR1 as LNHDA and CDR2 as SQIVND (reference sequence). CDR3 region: CASSLGTGGYIQYF. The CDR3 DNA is TGTGCCAGTAGTCTCGGGACAGGCGGTTACATTCAGTACTTC.

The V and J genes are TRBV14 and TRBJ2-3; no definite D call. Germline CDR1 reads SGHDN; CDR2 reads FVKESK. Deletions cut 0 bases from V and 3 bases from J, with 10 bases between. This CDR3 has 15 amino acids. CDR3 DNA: TGTGCCAGCAGCCAAGATACACTTTTGACAGATACGCAGTATTTT. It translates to CASSQDTLLTDTQYF.

The CDR3 is CAVSGTATYEQYV. DNA of the CDR3: TGTGCCGTCAGTGGGACCGCAACCTACGAGCAGTACGTC. This chain connects TRBV7-9 to TRBJ2-7; D may correspond to TRBD1 or TRBD2 (5 bases each). Germline V lookup: CDR1 SEHNR, CDR2 FQNEAQ (reference sequence). The CDR3 contains 13 residues. V was pared by 11 bases and J by 2 bases, with 16 bases between.